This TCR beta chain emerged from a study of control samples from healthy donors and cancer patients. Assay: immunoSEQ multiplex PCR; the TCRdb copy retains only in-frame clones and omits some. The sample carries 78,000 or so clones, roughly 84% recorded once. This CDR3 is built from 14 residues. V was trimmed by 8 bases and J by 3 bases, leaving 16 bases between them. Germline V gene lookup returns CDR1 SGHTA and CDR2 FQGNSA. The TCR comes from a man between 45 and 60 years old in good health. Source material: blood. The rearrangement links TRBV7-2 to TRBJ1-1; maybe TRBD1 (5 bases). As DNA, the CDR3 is TGTGCCAGCGGACCCGGGACGTACCACACTGAAGCTTTCTTT. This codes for CASGPGTYHTEAFF.